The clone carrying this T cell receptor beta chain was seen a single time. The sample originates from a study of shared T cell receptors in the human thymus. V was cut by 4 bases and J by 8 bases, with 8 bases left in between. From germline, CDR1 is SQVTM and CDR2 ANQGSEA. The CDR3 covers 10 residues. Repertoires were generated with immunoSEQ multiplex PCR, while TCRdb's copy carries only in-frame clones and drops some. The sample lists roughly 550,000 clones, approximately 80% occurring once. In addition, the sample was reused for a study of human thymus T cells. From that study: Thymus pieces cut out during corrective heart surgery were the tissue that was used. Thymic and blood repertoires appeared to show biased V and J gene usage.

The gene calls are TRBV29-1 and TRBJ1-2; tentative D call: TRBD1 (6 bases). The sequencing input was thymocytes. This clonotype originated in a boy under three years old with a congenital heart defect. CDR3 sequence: CSVAGDGYTF. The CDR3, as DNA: TGCAGCGTTGCAGGGGACGGCTACACCTTC.